These T cell receptor beta chains were read from a single sample in a study of OX40 agonist ivuxolimab in advanced cancers. The data were produced by immunoSEQ multiplex PCR, yet TCRdb's version contains in-frame clones alone and is incomplete. Here the sample spans approximately 98,000 clones, about 80% being singletons. The source was CD4+ or CD8+ T cells sorted from blood, collected in a trial of the OX40 agonist ivuxolimab. The receptors originated from an adult with an advanced solid tumor such as melanoma, head and neck, liver or kidney cancer. The conserved cysteine and the conserved F or W are not part of the CDR3 here. The D gene is left open where the match is weak. Expanded clones are given a class, and other clones once, few, many or no size at all.

d_gene	abundance	v_gene	j_gene	CDR3aa
-	-	TRBV6-6	TRBJ1-1	ASKRSDTEAF
-	-	TRBV10-3	TRBJ1-6	AISGTGQYNSPLH
-	-	TRBV9	TRBJ2-7	ASSVSVSYEQY
-	-	TRBV29-1	TRBJ2-1	SVGLGGGHNEQF
-	-	TRBV6-5	TRBJ2-7	ASSYSRGPSYEQY
-	-	TRBV7-6	TRBJ1-6	ASGDRGHNSPLH
TRBD2	-	TRBV5-1	TRBJ2-3	ASQPGLAGEGDTQY
TRBD1	-	TRBV7-9	TRBJ2-4	ASSSKDRGPDIQY
-	-	TRBV11-2	TRBJ1-6	ASSPGPISPLH
-	-	TRBV2	TRBJ1-2	ASSEWTNYGYT
-	-	TRBV9	TRBJ2-7	ASSPRPGVYEQY
TRBD1	-	TRBV7-9	TRBJ1-2	ASSLGTGLNYGYT
TRBD2	-	TRBV5-6	TRBJ2-4	ASSLAGVAGVKNIQY
TRBD2	-	TRBV27	TRBJ2-7	ASSLERGSYEQY
-	-	TRBV7-9	TRBJ2-7	ASSSYGGQYEQY
TRBD1	-	TRBV4-1	TRBJ2-7	ASSPTGTVPSYEQY
-	-	TRBV6-4	TRBJ2-5	ASSNDRMGEQY
-	-	TRBV5-8	TRBJ2-3	ASSSWGRGTDTQY
TRBD2	-	TRBV6-5	TRBJ2-1	ASSYSGTSVNEQF
-	once	TRBV2	TRBJ2-1	ASSKTSPPEQF
-	-	TRBV30	TRBJ1-4	AWTRENEKLF
-	few	TRBV7-9	TRBJ1-5	ASSLRGVGDSNQPQH
-	-	TRBV15	TRBJ2-7	ATSRERPGAGVEQY